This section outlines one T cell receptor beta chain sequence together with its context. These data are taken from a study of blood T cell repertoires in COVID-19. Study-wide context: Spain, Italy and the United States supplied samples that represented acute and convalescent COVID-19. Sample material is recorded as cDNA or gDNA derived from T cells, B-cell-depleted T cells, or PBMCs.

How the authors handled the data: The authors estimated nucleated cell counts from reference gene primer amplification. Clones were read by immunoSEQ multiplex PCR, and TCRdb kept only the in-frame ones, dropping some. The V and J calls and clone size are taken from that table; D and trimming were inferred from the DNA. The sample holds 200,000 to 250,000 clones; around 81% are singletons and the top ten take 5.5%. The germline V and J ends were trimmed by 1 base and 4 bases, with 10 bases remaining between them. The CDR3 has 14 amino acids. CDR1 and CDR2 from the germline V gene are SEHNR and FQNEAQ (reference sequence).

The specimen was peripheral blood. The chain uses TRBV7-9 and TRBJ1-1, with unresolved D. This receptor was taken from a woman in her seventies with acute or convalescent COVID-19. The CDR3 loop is CASSLGDYRTEAFF. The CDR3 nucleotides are TGTGCCAGCAGCTTAGGTGACTATCGCACTGAAGCTTTCTTT.